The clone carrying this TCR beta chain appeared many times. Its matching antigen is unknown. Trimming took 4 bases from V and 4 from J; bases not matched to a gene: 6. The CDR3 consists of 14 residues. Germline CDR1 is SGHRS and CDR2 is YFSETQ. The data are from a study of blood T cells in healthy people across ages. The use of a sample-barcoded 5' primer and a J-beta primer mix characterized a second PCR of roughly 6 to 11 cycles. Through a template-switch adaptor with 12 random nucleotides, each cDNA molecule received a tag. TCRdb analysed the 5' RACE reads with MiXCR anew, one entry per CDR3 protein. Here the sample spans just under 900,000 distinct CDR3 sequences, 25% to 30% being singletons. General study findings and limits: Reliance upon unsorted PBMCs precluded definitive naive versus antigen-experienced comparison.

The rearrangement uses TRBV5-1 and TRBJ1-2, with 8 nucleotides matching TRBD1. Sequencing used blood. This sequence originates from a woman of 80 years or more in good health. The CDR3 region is CASSIGQGPYGYTF. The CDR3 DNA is TGCGCCAGCAGCATAGGACAGGGTCCCTATGGCTACACCTTC.